Sequencing of this TCR beta chain was carried out in a study of CD8 T cells in ankylosing spondylitis. Study outcomes and limitations: In ankylosing spondylitis blood, a motif of seven to nine highly homologous TCR beta variants appeared characteristic. Significant enrichment of disease-linked clones was reported in matched ankylosing spondylitis synovial fluid. Relatively rare in peripheral blood, disease-linked clones were also CD8+.

About this clonotype itself: Antigen unknown.

Via MiXCR, TCRdb re-called the 5' RACE reads, giving one row per CDR3 protein. In the table there are about 330,000 distinct CDR3 sequences, 8% of which are singletons. CDR1 is LGHDT, CDR2 YNNKEL, per germline (reference sequence). The CDR3 is 15 residues long. V was clipped by 0 bases and J by 7 bases, with 13 bases between them. This TCR derives from a male donor with ankylosing spondylitis. The rearrangement uses TRBV3-1 and TRBJ2-1, with D tentatively TRBD2 (6 bases). The sample was blood, either unsorted or a sorted T cell fraction (not recorded which). CDR3 region: CASSQDRGSGNEQFF. The CDR3 nucleotides are TGTGCCAGCAGCCAAGATCGGGGTAGCGGTAATGAGCAGTTCTTC.